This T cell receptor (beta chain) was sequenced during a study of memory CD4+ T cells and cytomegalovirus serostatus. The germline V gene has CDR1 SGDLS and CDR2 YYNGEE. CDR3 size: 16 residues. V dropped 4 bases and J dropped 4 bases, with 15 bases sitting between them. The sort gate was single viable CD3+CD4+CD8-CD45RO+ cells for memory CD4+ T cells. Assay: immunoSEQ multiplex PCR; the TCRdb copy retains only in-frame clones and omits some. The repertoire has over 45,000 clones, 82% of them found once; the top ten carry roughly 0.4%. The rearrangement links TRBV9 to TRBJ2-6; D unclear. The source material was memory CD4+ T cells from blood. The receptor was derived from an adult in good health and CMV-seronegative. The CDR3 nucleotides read TGTGCCAGCAGCCTTGGTCGGTCCGCAGGGGCCAACGTCCTGACTTTC. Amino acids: CASSLGRSAGANVLTF.